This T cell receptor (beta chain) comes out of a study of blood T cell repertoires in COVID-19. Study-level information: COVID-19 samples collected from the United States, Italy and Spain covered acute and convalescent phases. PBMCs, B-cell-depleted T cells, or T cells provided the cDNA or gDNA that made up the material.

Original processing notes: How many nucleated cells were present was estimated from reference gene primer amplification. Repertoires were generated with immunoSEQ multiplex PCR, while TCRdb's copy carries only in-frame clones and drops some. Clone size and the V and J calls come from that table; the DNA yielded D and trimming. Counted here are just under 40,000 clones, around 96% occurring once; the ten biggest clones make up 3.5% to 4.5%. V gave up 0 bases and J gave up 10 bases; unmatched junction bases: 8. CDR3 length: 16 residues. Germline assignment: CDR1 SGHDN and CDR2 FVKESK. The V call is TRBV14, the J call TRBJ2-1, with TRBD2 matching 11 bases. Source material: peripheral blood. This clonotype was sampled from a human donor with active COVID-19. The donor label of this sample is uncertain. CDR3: CASSQDLAGGPREQFF. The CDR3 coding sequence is TGTGCCAGCAGCCAAGATTTAGCGGGGGGGCCTCGAGAGCAGTTCTTC.